The clone carrying this T cell receptor beta chain was picked up many times. The antigen remains unidentified. TCRdb reprocessed the 5' RACE reads with MiXCR, giving one entry per CDR3 protein. The sample shows under 75,000 distinct CDR3 sequences, 2.5% to 4% of them seen only once. CDR1 is SGDLS and CDR2 is YYNGEE in the germline V gene. Trimming at V came to 6 bases and at J to 0 bases, leaving 2 bases not matched to a gene. The CDR3 is 14 amino acids. These data belong to a study of neurological immune-mediated disorders. Background on the study: The multiple sclerosis group of some 35 included 31 relapsing-remitting and 3 secondary progressive patients. Findings and limits, study-wide: The expanded clones of different subjects shared no CDR3 amino acid sequences (suggesting private repertoires in all groups). The highest TCR clonal expansion occurred in HTLV-1-associated myelopathy; multiple sclerosis fell below healthy controls.

Sequenced sample: PBMCs. The rearrangement links TRBV9 to TRBJ2-3; 9 bases line up with TRBD1. This clonotype was sampled from a woman aged 50 to 65 with multiple sclerosis. CDR3 DNA sequence: TGTGCCAGCAAGGGGACAGGGAGCACAGATACGCAGTATTTT. It yields the protein CASKGTGSTDTQYF.